This entry describes one TCR beta chain. This receptor's antigen is unknown. It has no much larger one-base neighbor in the sample; base qualities were not kept. V gives up 7 bases and J gives up 6 bases, and the segment between their germline ends measures 13 bases. Based on the germline V gene, the CDR1 and CDR2 sequences are SQVTM and ANQGSEA. The CDR3 spans 12 residues, from the cysteine through the phenylalanine. Only the CDR3 DNA stays, 36 bases, in frame from base 1. The data stem from a study of blood T cell repertoires in COVID-19 (dated by TCRdb to about 2020). Regarding the complete study: Samples covering the acute and convalescent phases of COVID-19 were provided by collaborators in the United States, Italy and Spain. The material from the prospective study consisted of cDNA or gDNA derived from T cells, B-cell-depleted T cells, or PBMCs. The dataset comprised deeply sampled blood TCRbeta repertoires from subjects exposed to, actively infected with, or recovered from COVID-19. A freely available public database, intended as a resource for researchers studying the immune response to SARS-CoV-2, is where the repertoires were released. The samples were drawn from the first 160 participants of the ongoing ImmuneRACE study and from roughly 1,300 subjects provided by 6 global collaborators. Nearly every sample came with metadata listing a de-identified subject ID, COVID-19 status, age in years and sex. Where HLA class I and class II types were available, the types were taken from metadata supplied by the sample provider, not from assay-based typing.

TCRbeta CDR3 regions were amplified from genomic DNA by means of the immunoSEQ Assay, a bias-controlled multiplex PCR. The study's own analysis went as follows. Nucleated cell counts per sample were estimated from amplification of reference gene primers within the assay. To quantify the absolute abundance of each unique TCRbeta CDR3 rearrangement, sequence reads were collapsed and filtered. For each sample, productive Simpson clonality was calculated by taking the square root of Simpson's diversity index across productive rearrangements. In its TCRdb copy, this immuneACCESS table keeps in-frame sequences only and misses some clones. Where compared with another copy, unresolved V genes explain less than half of these, and the others have no known cause. V, J and clone size were drawn from that table, and D and trimming were deduced from the DNA. The sample includes 350,000 to 450,000 clones, with about 89% observed a single time. The ten largest make up around 0.94% of the sample.

Participants in the prospective study were enrolled through a virtual design, were aged roughly 18 to 100 years, and lived in some 24 United States geographic areas. Cohort assignment in the prospective study relied on participant-reported clinical history from a screening survey and a study questionnaire. Exposed participants had been in contact with someone with a PCR-confirmed or clinician-diagnosed COVID-19 case within 2 weeks of study entry. Mobile phlebotomists in the prospective study collected whole blood, serum and a nasopharyngeal or oropharyngeal swab from every participant. Participants in the prospective study had the option to provide additional blood draws and questionnaires over a 2-month period. Before DNA extraction, prospective study blood samples were shipped either frozen or at room temperature. What the authors observed across the whole study: How much clinical and demographic metadata was included differed by source and by participant, and the metadata was provided uncurated.

Recombination linked TRBV29-1 to TRBJ1-3; there is no confident call for the D gene. The receptor comes from a woman aged 40 to 50 who had been exposed to COVID-19. The sample taken for sequencing was PBMCs or T cells enriched from blood (not recorded which). The DNA is as follows: TGCAGCGCCTCGGACCGGGAAAACACCATATATTTT. This is translated as CSASDRENTIYF.